This T cell receptor beta chain was sequenced in a study of identifying expanded T cells in peripheral blood. During the collection period, no donor immune events like infections were recorded. V dropped 6 bases and J dropped 4; count of bases not matched to a gene: 8. The CDR3 length is 16 residues. Germline CDR1 reads SNHLY; CDR2 reads FYNNEI. Sequenced by immunoSEQ multiplex PCR; TCRdb stores in-frame clones only, minus some. The sample carries approximately 86,000 clones, approximately 81% recorded once. Study findings and constraints: Roughly two-week clone count variance significantly increased as total template count grew.

As concerns this clone: Its matching antigen is unknown.

The chain is built from TRBV2 and TRBJ2-3; 12 bases match TRBD2. The clonotype originates from a person between 18 and 69 years old in good health. Sequencing was carried out using blood. The chain's CDR3 is CASRVTSGGLSDTQYF. CDR3 bases: TGTGCCAGCAGAGTCACTAGCGGGGGGCTCTCAGATACGCAGTATTTT.